This T cell receptor (beta chain) was identified during a study of breast tumors, draining lymph nodes, adjacent tissues. TCRdb redid the calling of the multiplex PCR reads with MiXCR, one entry per CDR3 protein. The table lists about 94,000 distinct CDR3 sequences, approximately 29% of them singletons, with roughly 7.3% in the top ten. This clonotype was detected many times. A much larger clone is a single base away; this may be a read error. The CDR3 is 14 residues long. V was clipped by 1 base and J by 4 bases, with 11 bases between them. Germline CDR1 is SGHAT and CDR2 is FQNNGV. Axillary draining lymph nodes of breast cancer patients supplied the node samples.

Sequencing input: axillary lymph node tissue. The origin of this receptor is a female donor with breast cancer. Some clones in this sample may be carry-over from other donors' samples. This chain joins TRBV11-2 and TRBJ2-7; D assignment may be TRBD1 or TRBD2 (6 bases each). CDR3 protein: CASSLGRGRYEQYF. Written as DNA, the CDR3 is TGTGCCAGCAGCTTAGGAAGGGGGAGGTACGAGCAGTACTTC.